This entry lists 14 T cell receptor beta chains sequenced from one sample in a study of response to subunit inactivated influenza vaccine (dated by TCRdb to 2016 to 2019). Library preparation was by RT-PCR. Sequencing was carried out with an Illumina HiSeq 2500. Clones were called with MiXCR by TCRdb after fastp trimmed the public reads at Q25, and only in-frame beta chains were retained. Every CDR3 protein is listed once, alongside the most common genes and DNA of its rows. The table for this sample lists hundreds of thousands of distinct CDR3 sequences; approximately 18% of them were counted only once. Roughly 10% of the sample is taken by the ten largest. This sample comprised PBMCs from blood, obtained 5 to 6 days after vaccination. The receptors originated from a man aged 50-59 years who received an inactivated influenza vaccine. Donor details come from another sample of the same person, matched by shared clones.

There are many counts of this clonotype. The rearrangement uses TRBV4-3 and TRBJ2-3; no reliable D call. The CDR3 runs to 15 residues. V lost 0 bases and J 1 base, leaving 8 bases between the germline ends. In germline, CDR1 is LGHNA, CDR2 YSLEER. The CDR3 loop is CASSQDNFRTDTQYF. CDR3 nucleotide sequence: TGCGCCAGCAGCCAAGATAACTTCCGCACAGATACGCAGTATTTT.

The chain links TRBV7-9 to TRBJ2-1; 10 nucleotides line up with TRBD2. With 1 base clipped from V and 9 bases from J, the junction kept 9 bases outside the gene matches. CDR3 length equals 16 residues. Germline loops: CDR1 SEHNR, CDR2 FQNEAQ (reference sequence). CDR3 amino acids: CASSLGILAGVSEQFF. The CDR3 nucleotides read TGTGCCAGCAGCTTAGGGATTCTAGCGGGAGTGAGTGAGCAGTTCTTC.

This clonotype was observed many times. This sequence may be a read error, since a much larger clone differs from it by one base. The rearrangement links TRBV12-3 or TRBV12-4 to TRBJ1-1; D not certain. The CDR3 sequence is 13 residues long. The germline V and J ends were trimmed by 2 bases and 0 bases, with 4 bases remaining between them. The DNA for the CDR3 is TGTGCCAGCAGTTTACAGTTGAACACTGAAGCTTTCTTT. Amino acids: CASSLQLNTEAFF.

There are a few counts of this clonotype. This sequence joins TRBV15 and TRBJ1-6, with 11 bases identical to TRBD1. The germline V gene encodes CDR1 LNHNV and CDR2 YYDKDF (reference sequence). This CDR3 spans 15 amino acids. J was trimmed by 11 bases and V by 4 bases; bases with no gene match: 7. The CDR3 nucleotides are TGTGCCACCAGCACCCGGACAGGGGGCAGTCCACCCCTCCACTTT. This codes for CATSTRTGGSPPLHF.

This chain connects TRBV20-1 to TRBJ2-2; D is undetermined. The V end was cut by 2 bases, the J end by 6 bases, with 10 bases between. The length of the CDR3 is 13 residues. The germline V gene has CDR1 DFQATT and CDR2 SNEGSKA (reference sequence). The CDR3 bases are TGCAGTGCTAGACCACCGGACCCCGGGGAGCTGTTTTTT. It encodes CSARPPDPGELFF.

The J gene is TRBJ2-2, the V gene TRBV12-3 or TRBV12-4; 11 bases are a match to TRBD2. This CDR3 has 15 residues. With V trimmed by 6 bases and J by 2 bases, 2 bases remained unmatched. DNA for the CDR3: TGTGCCAGCAGACTAGCGGGGGCAAACACCGGGGAGCTGTTTTTT. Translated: CASRLAGANTGELFF.

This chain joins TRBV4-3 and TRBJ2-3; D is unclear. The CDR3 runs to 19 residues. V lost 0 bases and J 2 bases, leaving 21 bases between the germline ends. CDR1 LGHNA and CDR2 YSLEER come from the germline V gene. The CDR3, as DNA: TGCGCCAGCAGCCAAGATCTCGGTCGGCACCAAATCCACACAGATACGCAGTATTTT. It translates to CASSQDLGRHQIHTDTQYF.

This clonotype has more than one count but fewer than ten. The CDR3 protein is CASSPRAQAGTEAFF. In nucleotides, the CDR3 is TGTGCCAGCAGCCCCCGGGCGCAGGCGGGGACTGAAGCTTTCTTT. The chain employs TRBV7-6 and TRBJ1-1, with D unclear. Germline values: CDR1 SGHVS, CDR2 FNYEAQ. Trimming removed 5 bases from V and 5 bases from J, with 18 bases in between. The CDR3 sequence is 15 residues long.

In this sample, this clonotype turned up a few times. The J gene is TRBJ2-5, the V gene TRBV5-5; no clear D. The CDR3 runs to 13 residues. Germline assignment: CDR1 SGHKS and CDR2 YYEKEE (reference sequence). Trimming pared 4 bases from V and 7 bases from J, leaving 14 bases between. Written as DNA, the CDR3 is TGTGCCAGCAGCGGACCGATCAGAGCGACCCAGTACTTC. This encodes CASSGPIRATQYF. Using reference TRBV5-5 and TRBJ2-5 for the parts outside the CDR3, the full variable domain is DAGVTQSPTHLIKTRGQQVTLRCSPISGHKSVSWYQQVLGQGPQFIFQYYEKEERGRGNFPDRFSARQFPNYSSELNVNALLLGDSALYLCASSGPIRATQYFGPGTRLLVL.

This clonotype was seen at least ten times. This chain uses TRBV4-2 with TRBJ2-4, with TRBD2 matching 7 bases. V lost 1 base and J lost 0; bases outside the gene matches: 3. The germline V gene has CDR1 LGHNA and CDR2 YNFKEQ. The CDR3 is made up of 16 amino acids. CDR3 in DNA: TGTGCCAGCAGCCAAGCAGGACTAGTAGCCAAAAACATTCAGTACTTC. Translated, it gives CASSQAGLVAKNIQYF.

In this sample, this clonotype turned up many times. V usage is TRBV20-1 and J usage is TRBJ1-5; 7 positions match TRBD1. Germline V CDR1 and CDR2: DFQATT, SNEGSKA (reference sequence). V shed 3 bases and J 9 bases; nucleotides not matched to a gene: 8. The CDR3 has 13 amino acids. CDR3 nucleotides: TGCAGTGCTAGGGGACAGTCAGTGGGGCCCCAGCATTTT. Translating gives CSARGQSVGPQHF.

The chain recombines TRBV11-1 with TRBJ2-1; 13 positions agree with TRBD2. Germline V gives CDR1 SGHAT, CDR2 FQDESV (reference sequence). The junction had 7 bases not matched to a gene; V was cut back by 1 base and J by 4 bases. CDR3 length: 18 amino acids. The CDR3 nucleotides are TGTGCCAGCAGCTTAGGGACTAGCGGGAGCGGCCGATACAATGAGCAGTTCTTC. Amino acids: CASSLGTSGSGRYNEQFF.

CDR3 sequence: CASSSYRGSDYNEQFF. The CDR3 region has the DNA TGTGCCAGCAGTTCATACAGGGGCTCAGATTACAATGAGCAGTTCTTC. This chain connects TRBV28 to TRBJ2-1, with TRBD1 matching over 7 bases. V gave up 4 bases and J gave up 4 bases; unmatched junction bases: 10. Germline V gene lookup returns CDR1 MDHEN and CDR2 SYDVKM. The length of the CDR3 is 16 residues.

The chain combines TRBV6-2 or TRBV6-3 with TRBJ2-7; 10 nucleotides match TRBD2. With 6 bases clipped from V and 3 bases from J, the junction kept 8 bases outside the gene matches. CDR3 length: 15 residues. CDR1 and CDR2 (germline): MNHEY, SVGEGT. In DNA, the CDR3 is TGTGCCAGCAGAGATAGCGGGGGGCGTCTCTACGAGCAGTACTTC. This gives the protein CASRDSGGRLYEQYF.